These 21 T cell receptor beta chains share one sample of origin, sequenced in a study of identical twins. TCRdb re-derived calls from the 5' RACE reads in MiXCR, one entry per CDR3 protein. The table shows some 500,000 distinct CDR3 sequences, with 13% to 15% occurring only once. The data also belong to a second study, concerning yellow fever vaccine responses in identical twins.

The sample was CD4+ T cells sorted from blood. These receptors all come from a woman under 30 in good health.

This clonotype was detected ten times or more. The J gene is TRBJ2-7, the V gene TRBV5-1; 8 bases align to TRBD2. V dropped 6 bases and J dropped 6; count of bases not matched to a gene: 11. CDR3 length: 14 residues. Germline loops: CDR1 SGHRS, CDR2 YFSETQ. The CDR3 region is CASMLNSGTREQYF. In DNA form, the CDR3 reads TGCGCCAGCATGTTAAATAGCGGGACACGCGAGCAGTACTTC. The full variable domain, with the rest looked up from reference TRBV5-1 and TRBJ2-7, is KAGVTQTPRYLIKTRGQQVTLSCSPISGHRSVSWYQQTPGQGLQFLFEYFSETQRNKGNFPGRFSGRQFSNSRSEMNVSTLELGDSALYLCASMLNSGTREQYFGPGTRLTVT.

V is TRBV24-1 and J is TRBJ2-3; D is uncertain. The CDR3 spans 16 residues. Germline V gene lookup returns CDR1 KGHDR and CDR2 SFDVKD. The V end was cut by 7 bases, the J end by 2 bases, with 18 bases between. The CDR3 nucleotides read TGTGCCACCAGCAATGGGCGGTGGGCCAACACAGATACGCAGTATTTT. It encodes CATSNGRWANTDTQYF.

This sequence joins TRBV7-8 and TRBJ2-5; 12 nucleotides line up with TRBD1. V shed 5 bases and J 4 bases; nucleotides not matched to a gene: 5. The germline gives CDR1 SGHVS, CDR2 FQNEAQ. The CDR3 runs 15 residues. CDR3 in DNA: TGTGCCAGCAGCCTGGGACAGGGGGCGGGAGAGACCCAGTACTTC. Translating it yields CASSLGQGAGETQYF.

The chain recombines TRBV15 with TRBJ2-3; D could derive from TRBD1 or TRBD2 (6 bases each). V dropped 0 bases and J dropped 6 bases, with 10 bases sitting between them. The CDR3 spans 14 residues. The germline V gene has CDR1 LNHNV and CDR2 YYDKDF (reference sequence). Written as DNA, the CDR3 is TGTGCCACCAGCAGAGATGGGGGGCCCGATACGCAGTATTTT. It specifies CATSRDGGPDTQYF.

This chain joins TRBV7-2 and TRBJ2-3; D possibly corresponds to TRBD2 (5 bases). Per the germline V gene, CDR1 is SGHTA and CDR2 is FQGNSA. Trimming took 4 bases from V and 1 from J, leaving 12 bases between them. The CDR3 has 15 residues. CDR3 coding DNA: TGTGCCAGCAGCTCCCGAATGAGGGGCACAGATACGCAGTATTTT. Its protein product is CASSSRMRGTDTQYF.

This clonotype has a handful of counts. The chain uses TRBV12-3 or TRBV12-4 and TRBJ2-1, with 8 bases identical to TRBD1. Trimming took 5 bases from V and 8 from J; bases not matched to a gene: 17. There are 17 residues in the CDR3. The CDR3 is CASSPTFRTGTLYEQFF. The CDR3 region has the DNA TGTGCCAGCAGTCCCACATTCCGGACAGGGACTCTCTATGAGCAGTTCTTC.

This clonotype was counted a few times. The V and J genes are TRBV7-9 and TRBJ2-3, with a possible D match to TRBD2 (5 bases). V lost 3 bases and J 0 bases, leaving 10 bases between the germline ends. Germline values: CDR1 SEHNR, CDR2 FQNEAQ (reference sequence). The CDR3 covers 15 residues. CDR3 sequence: CASSFPGKSTDTQYF. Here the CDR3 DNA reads TGTGCCAGCAGCTTCCCCGGGAAAAGCACAGATACGCAGTATTTT.

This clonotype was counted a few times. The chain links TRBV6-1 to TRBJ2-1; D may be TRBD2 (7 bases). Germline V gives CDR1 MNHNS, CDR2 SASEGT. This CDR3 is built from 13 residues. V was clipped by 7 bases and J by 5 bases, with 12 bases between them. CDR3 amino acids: CASTGGRDNEQFF. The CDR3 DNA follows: TGTGCCAGCACCGGGGGGCGGGACAATGAGCAGTTCTTC.

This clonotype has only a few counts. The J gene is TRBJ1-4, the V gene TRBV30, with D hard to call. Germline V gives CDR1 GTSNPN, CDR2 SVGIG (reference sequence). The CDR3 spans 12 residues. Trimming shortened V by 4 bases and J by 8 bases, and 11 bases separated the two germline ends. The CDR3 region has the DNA TGTGCCTGGAAGGGCGCGCTCGAAAAACTGTTTTTT. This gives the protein CAWKGALEKLFF.

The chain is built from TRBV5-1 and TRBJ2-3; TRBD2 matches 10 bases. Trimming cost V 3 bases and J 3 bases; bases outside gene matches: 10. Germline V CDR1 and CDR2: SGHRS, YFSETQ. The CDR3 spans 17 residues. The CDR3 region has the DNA TGCGCCAGCAGCTCTATCTATAGCGGGAGGTTGACAGATACGCAGTATTTT. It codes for CASSSIYSGRLTDTQYF.

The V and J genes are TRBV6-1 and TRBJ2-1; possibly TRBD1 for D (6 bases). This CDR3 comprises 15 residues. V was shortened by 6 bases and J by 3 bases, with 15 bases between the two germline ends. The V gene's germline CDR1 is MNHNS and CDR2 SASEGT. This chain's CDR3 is CASSQDRFSYNEQFF. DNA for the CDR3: TGTGCCAGCAGCCAGGACAGATTCAGCTACAATGAGCAGTTCTTC.

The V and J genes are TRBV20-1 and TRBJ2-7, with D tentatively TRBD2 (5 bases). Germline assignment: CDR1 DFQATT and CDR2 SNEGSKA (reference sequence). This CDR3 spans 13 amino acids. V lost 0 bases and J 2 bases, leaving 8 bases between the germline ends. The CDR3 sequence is CSARDQRTYEQYF. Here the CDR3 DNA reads TGCAGTGCTAGAGATCAGCGGACCTACGAGCAGTACTTC.

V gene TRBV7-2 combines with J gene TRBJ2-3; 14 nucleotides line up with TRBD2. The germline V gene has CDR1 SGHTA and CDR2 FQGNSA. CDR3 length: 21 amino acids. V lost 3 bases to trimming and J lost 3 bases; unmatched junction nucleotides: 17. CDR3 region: CASSFEYRRRLAGGPTDTQYF. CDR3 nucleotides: TGTGCCAGCAGCTTTGAGTATCGCAGGCGACTAGCGGGAGGGCCGACAGATACGCAGTATTTT. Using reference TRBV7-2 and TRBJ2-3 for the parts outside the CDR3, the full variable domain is GAGVSQSPSNKVTEKGKDVELRCDPISGHTALYWYRQSLGQGLEFLIYFQGNSAPDKSGLPSDRFSAERTGGSVSTLTIQRTQQEDSAVYLCASSFEYRRRLAGGPTDTQYFGPGTRLTVL.

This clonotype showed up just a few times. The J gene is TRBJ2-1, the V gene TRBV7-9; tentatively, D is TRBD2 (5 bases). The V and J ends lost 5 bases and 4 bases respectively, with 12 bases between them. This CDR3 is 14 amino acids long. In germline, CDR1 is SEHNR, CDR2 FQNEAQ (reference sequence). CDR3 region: CASSRPGGYNEQFF. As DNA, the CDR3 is TGTGCCAGCAGCCGGCCTGGCGGGTACAATGAGCAGTTCTTC. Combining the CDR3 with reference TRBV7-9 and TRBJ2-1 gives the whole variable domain DTGVSQNPRHKITKRGQNVTFRCDPISEHNRLYWYRQTLGQGPEFLTYFQNEAQLEKSRLLSDRFSAERPKGSFSTLEIQRTEQGDSAMYLCASSRPGGYNEQFFGPGTRLTVL.

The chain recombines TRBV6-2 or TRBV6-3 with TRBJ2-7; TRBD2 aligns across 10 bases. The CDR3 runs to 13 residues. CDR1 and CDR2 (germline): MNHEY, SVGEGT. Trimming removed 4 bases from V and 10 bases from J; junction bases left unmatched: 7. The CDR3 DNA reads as TGTGCCAGCAGTTTGAGCGGGAGGGCCGGTCAGTACTTC. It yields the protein CASSLSGRAGQYF.

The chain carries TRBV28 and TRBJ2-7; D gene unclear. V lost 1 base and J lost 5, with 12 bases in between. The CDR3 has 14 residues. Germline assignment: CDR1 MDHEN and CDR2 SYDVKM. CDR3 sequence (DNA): TGTGCCAGCAGTTTATTGGGGTATGGCAACGAGCAGTACTTC. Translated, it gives CASSLLGYGNEQYF.

The CDR3 spells CASSQGGGRRNEQFF. The CDR3 region has the DNA TGTGCCAGCAGCCAAGGGGGGGGCAGGAGGAATGAGCAGTTCTTC. The chain has TRBV14 and TRBJ2-1, with a possible D match to TRBD2 (7 bases). The V and J ends lost 1 base and 7 bases respectively, with 14 bases between them. The CDR3 loop spans 15 amino acids. In germline, CDR1 is SGHDN, CDR2 FVKESK.

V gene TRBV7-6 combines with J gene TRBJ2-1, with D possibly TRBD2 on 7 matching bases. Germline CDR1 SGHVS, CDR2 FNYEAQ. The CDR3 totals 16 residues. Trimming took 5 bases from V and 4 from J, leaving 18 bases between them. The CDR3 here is CASSPWGRGGYNEQFF. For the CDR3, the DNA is TGTGCCAGCAGCCCATGGGGGAGGGGGGGTTACAATGAGCAGTTCTTC.

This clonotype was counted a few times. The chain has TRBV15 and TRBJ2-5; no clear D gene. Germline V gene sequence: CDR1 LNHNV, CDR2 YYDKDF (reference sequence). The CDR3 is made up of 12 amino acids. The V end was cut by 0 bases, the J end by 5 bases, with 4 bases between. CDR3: CATSRDFETQYF. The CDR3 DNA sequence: TGTGCCACCAGCAGAGATTTCGAGACCCAGTACTTC.

The CDR3 DNA is TGTGCCAGCAGCTCCACGACGGTAGCGAATGAGCAGTTCTTC. Its protein product is CASSSTTVANEQFF. The gene calls are TRBV7-9 and TRBJ2-1; tentative D call: TRBD2 (5 bases). Trimming removed 4 bases from V and 7 bases from J, with 14 bases in between. The CDR3 length is 14 residues. Per germline, CDR1 SEHNR and CDR2 FQNEAQ (reference sequence).

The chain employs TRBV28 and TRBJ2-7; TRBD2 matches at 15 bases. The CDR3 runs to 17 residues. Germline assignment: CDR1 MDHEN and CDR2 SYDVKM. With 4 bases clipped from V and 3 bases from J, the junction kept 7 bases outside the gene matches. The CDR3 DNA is TGTGCCAGCAGTTCTCCAGGACTAGCGGGAGGGCGCTACGAGCAGTACTTC. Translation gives CASSSPGLAGGRYEQYF.